These 19 T cell receptor beta chains were all obtained from the same sample, sequenced in a study of cytomegalovirus exposure and HLA in healthy donors. Some clones are missing from TCRdb's copy, which holds only in-frame ones; the method was immunoSEQ multiplex PCR. The sample contains 100,000 to 150,000 clones, 89% of which appear only once. Source material: PBMCs. These receptors were collected from a woman aged 18-29 years in good health and CMV-seronegative.

The rearrangement links TRBV27 to TRBJ2-1; 7 positions agree with TRBD1. The CDR3 is made up of 17 amino acids. Germline CDR1 and CDR2: MNHEY and SMNVEV (reference sequence). V dropped 6 bases and J dropped 5; count of bases not matched to a gene: 16. The CDR3 spells CASRSLPVQGEDNEQFF. CDR3 coding DNA: TGTGCCAGCAGATCCCTACCCGTCCAGGGGGAAGACAATGAGCAGTTCTTC.

V and J are TRBV29-1 and TRBJ1-1; TRBD1 is a possible D gene (6 bases). V was pared by 7 bases and J by 1 base, with 10 bases between. Germline-derived CDR1 and CDR2 are SQVTM and ANQGSEA. The length of the CDR3 is 12 residues. CDR3 in DNA: TGCAGCGGTGGACAGCGGAACACTGAAGCTTTCTTT. Protein sequence: CSGGQRNTEAFF.

This chain uses TRBV11-2 with TRBJ2-1, with 7 bases identical to TRBD2. Germline V gene data show CDR1 as SGHAT and CDR2 as FQNNGV. The CDR3 contains 13 residues. With V trimmed by 1 base and J by 13 bases, 7 bases remained unmatched. In DNA form, the CDR3 reads TGTGCCAGCAGCTTAGGGCTAGCGGATACCCAGTTCTTC. As protein: CASSLGLADTQFF.

Only one count was recorded for this clone. The chain couples TRBV5-1 to TRBJ1-1, with D unclear. CDR3 length equals 16 residues. Germline V gene data show CDR1 as SGHRS and CDR2 as YFSETQ. V lost 4 bases and J 0 bases, leaving 16 bases between the germline ends. The CDR3 DNA reads as TGCGCCAGCAGCCCTACGCTGGGAGCGCTGAACACTGAAGCTTTCTTT. Its translation is CASSPTLGALNTEAFF.

This clone is a singleton in its sample. The CDR3 DNA sequence: TGTGCCAGCAGTGGGACAGCGATGAACACTGAAGCTTTCTTT. This gives the protein CASSGTAMNTEAFF. The chain has TRBV27 and TRBJ1-1; 7 bases fit TRBD1. CDR3 length: 14 residues. CDR1 MNHEY and CDR2 SMNVEV come from the germline V gene (reference sequence). V was clipped by 5 bases and J by 0 bases; unmatched bases: 3.

The chain carries TRBV30 and TRBJ1-1, with TRBD1 identical over 8 bases. Germline CDR1 GTSNPN, CDR2 SVGIG (reference sequence). The CDR3 is made up of 14 amino acids. V shed 4 bases and J 3 bases; nucleotides not matched to a gene: 7. The CDR3 protein is CAWTGGLRDTEAFF. The CDR3 DNA sequence: TGTGCCTGGACAGGGGGCTTAAGGGACACTGAAGCTTTCTTT. Supplemented by reference TRBV30 and TRBJ1-1, the full variable domain reads SQTIHQWPATLVQPVGSPLSLECTVEGTSNPNLYWYRQAAGRGLQLLFYSVGIGQISSEVPQNLSASRPQDRQFILSSKKLLLSDSGFYLCAWTGGLRDTEAFFGQGTRLTVV.

The V call is TRBV2, the J call TRBJ2-7; D call uncertain. The CDR3 covers 12 residues. The ends were cut back, 10 bases at V and 0 bases at J, with 10 bases in the middle. Germline V gene sequence: CDR1 SNHLY, CDR2 FYNNEI. CDR3 nucleotides: TGTGCCACCAGACTGAACTCCTACGAGCAGTACTTC. It translates to CATRLNSYEQYF.

The rearrangement uses TRBV10-3 and TRBJ2-3; 10 bases map to TRBD2. CDR3 length equals 16 residues. Germline V gene lookup returns CDR1 ENHRY and CDR2 SYGVKD. The junction had 2 bases not matched to a gene; V was cut back by 0 bases and J by 2 bases. CDR3 residues: CAISESAGGITDTQYF. The DNA for the CDR3 is TGTGCCATCAGTGAGTCAGCGGGAGGGATCACAGATACGCAGTATTTT.

This chain connects TRBV14 to TRBJ2-2; 10 bases are a match to TRBD2. Germline CDR1 reads SGHDN; CDR2 reads FVKESK. V lost 3 bases and J lost 4; bases outside the gene matches: 11. The CDR3 loop spans 18 amino acids. The CDR3 region has the DNA TGTGCCAGCAGCCAGTATCTAGCGGGAGTCTCCGGCACCGGGGAGCTGTTTTTT. Its protein product is CASSQYLAGVSGTGELFF.

The chain uses TRBV29-1 and TRBJ2-1; TRBD1 aligns across 9 bases. Germline V CDR1 and CDR2: SQVTM, ANQGSEA. The CDR3 extends over 15 amino acids. J lost 9 bases, V lost 6 bases, and 15 bases had no gene match. The CDR3 nucleotides read TGCAGCGTAGACACCTCCGACAGGGGGAGGGGTGAGCAGTTCTTC. Translating gives CSVDTSDRGRGEQFF.

This chain joins TRBV21-1 and TRBJ2-1; the DNA was not used to check the table's D call, TRBD2. TRBV21-1 constitutes a pseudogene. The CDR3 has 16 residues. Written as DNA, the CDR3 is TGTGCCAGCAGCAAAGAGGGTCTAGCGGGAGATCATGAGCAGTTCTTC. Its translation is CASSKEGLAGDHEQFF.

This chain uses TRBV30 with TRBJ2-3, with 11 positions matching TRBD2. Losses at the gene ends were 3 bases for V and 3 bases for J; bases not matched to a gene: 8. The CDR3 runs to 16 residues. The germline V gene has CDR1 GTSNPN and CDR2 SVGIG (reference sequence). CDR3 sequence reads: CAWSYIAGGGTDTQYF. The CDR3, as DNA: TGTGCCTGGAGCTACATAGCGGGAGGGGGGACAGATACGCAGTATTTT.

The gene calls are TRBV13 and TRBJ2-5, with TRBD2 as a possible D gene (5 bases). This CDR3 has 14 amino acids. Germline values: CDR1 PRHDT, CDR2 FYEKMQ (reference sequence). V lost 5 bases to trimming and J lost 5 bases, with 15 bases between them. The CDR3 reads CASSRRTGLETQYF. Written as DNA, the CDR3 is TGTGCCAGCAGCCGGAGAACGGGGTTGGAGACCCAGTACTTC.

This clone came up once. The gene calls are TRBV4-2 and TRBJ2-2; TRBD2 matches at 10 bases. Germline lookup yields CDR1 LGHNA and CDR2 YNFKEQ. This CDR3 contains 16 residues. V trimming: 1 base; J trimming: 6 bases; junction bases outside the gene matches: 5. The CDR3 spells CASSQALGTSAGELFF. The CDR3 region has the DNA TGTGCCAGCAGCCAAGCACTAGGGACTAGCGCCGGGGAGCTGTTTTTT.

The chain is built from TRBV7-2 and TRBJ2-1; 10 bases map to TRBD1. This CDR3 has 15 residues. The germline V gene encodes CDR1 SGHTA and CDR2 FQGNSA. V trimming: 3 bases; J trimming: 5 bases; junction bases outside the gene matches: 4. The CDR3: CASSFWTGGNNEQFF. CDR3 nucleotides: TGTGCCAGCAGCTTTTGGACAGGGGGAAACAATGAGCAGTTCTTC. Together with reference TRBV7-2 and TRBJ2-1, the CDR3 gives the full variable domain: GAGVSQSPSNKVTEKGKDVELRCDPISGHTALYWYRQSLGQGLEFLIYFQGNSAPDKSGLPSDRFSAERTGGSVSTLTIQRTQQEDSAVYLCASSFWTGGNNEQFFGPGTRLTVL.

The rearrangement joins TRBV11-2 to TRBJ2-7; a weak D match, TRBD2 (6 bases). The CDR3 runs to 14 residues. The germline V and J ends were trimmed by 7 bases and 2 bases, with 15 bases remaining between them. Germline CDR1 SGHAT, CDR2 FQNNGV. The CDR3 here is CASTPGTYTYEQYF. The CDR3 nucleotides are TGTGCCAGCACACCCGGGACTTACACCTACGAGCAGTACTTC.

The rearrangement links TRBV27 to TRBJ2-7; 7 nucleotides line up with TRBD2. J was trimmed by 6 bases and V by 6 bases; bases with no gene match: 8. CDR1 and CDR2 (germline): MNHEY, SMNVEV (reference sequence). The CDR3 is made up of 13 amino acids. CDR3 amino acids: CASSTVREGEQYF. CDR3 DNA: TGTGCCAGCAGCACCGTCAGGGAGGGCGAGCAGTACTTC.

V is TRBV5-3 and J is TRBJ1-2, with 10 nucleotides matching TRBD1. TRBV5-3 is an ORF, with its function uncertain. The CDR3 loop spans 15 amino acids. Unmatched junction bases numbered 11, after V lost 4 bases and J lost 8 bases. In nucleotides, the CDR3 is TGTGCCAGAAGCCCAGATAGACAGGGGGCTCGGGGCTACACCTTC. Translating gives CARSPDRQGARGYTF.

The rearrangement uses TRBV5-1 and TRBJ2-7, with 10 positions matching TRBD1. This CDR3 is built from 14 residues. CDR1 is SGHRS, CDR2 YFSETQ, per germline. V lost 4 bases to trimming and J lost 4 bases; unmatched junction nucleotides: 5. The CDR3 DNA follows: TGCGCCAGCAGCGCCGACAGGGGGCTATACGAGCAGTACTTC. As protein: CASSADRGLYEQYF.